These 14 T cell receptor beta chains were all obtained from the same sample, sequenced in a study of cytomegalovirus exposure and HLA in healthy donors. Primers included in the PCR were 60 Vbeta and 13 Jbeta primers. This table comes from immunoSEQ multiplex PCR, and its TCRdb copy is limited to in-frame clones, with some not included. The data hold roughly 190,000 clones, with around 82% observed a single time. Material for sequencing was PBMCs. The receptors stem from a woman in her twenties or thirties in good health and CMV-seropositive.

The gene calls are TRBV7-2 and TRBJ2-5; no firm D call. The length of the CDR3 is 13 residues. With 3 bases removed from V and 5 bases from J, the gap between germline ends came to 10 bases. Germline V gene data show CDR1 as SGHTA and CDR2 as FQGNSA. The CDR3, as DNA: TGTGCCAGCAGCTTCGACTTTAGGGAGACCCAGTACTTC. Protein product: CASSFDFRETQYF. The variable domain in full, with the rest retrieved from reference TRBV7-2 and TRBJ2-5, is GAGVSQSPSNKVTEKGKDVELRCDPISGHTALYWYRQSLGQGLEFLIYFQGNSAPDKSGLPSDRFSAERTGGSVSTLTIQRTQQEDSAVYLCASSFDFRETQYFGPGTRLLVL.

The chain joins TRBV28 to TRBJ1-2; no firm D call. The CDR3 is 13 residues long. Trimming took 6 bases from V and 3 from J, leaving 11 bases between them. Per germline, CDR1 MDHEN and CDR2 SYDVKM. CDR3 coding DNA: TGTGCCAGCAGACCGACACTGGACTATGGCTACACCTTC. It encodes CASRPTLDYGYTF.

This sequence joins TRBV11-3 and TRBJ1-1, with 8 nucleotides matching TRBD1. Germline V gene sequence: CDR1 SGHNT, CDR2 YENEEA. V was clipped by 0 bases and J by 0 bases; unmatched bases: 3. The CDR3 covers 16 residues. CDR3 bases: TGTGCCAGCAGCTTAGACCCGACAGGGGTGAACACTGAAGCTTTCTTT. Encoded protein: CASSLDPTGVNTEAFF. The full variable domain, completed using reference TRBV11-3 and TRBJ1-1, is EAGVVQSPRYKIIEKKQPVAFWCNPISGHNTLYWYLQNLGQGPELLIRYENEEAVDDSQLPKDRFSAERLKGVDSTLKIQPAELGDSAVYLCASSLDPTGVNTEAFFGQGTRLTVV.

This rearrangement joins TRBV4-1 to TRBJ2-3; possible D gene TRBD1, 6 bases. CDR1 and CDR2 from the germline V gene are MGHRA and YSYEKL. V was cut by 0 bases and J by 6 bases, with 16 bases left in between. The CDR3 length is 16 residues. CDR3 amino acids: CASSQDLTGQGDTQYF. In DNA form, the CDR3 reads TGCGCCAGCAGCCAAGATTTAACGGGGCAGGGGGATACGCAGTATTTT.

This chain uses TRBV7-9 with TRBJ2-5; no reliable D call. Germline lookup yields CDR1 SEHNR and CDR2 FQNEAQ (reference sequence). The CDR3 runs to 14 residues. The V and J ends lost 1 base and 5 bases respectively, with 11 bases between them. The CDR3 reads CASSLDSFMETQYF. The CDR3 DNA follows: TGTGCCAGCAGCTTAGATAGCTTTATGGAGACCCAGTACTTC.

J is TRBJ2-3 and V is TRBV28, with TRBD2 matching over 9 bases. Trimming cost V 6 bases and J 0 bases; bases outside gene matches: 7. This CDR3 is built from 16 residues. CDR1 and CDR2 from the germline V gene are MDHEN and SYDVKM. CDR3 bases: TGTGCCAGCAGACTAGCGGGCTCCGCTAGCACAGATACGCAGTATTTT. Residues: CASRLAGSASTDTQYF.

This sequence joins TRBV6-1 and TRBJ2-1; 8 positions agree with TRBD2. Germline trimming cut 8 bases from V and 6 bases from J; bases unmatched to any gene: 6. The CDR3 is made up of 13 amino acids. The germline V gene encodes CDR1 MNHNS and CDR2 SASEGT. This CDR3 reads CASRFSGTNEQFF. CDR3 coding DNA: TGTGCCAGCCGGTTTAGCGGGACCAATGAGCAGTTCTTC.

The chain uses TRBV12-1 and TRBJ2-5; the table's D call, TRBD1, has no DNA check behind it. TRBV12-1 is designated a pseudogene. There are 15 residues in the CDR3. CDR3 DNA: TGTGCCAGCAGCTCGAGACAGGGGGGAATCGAGACCCAGTACTTC. It specifies CASSSRQGGIETQYF.

This clone has only one observation. The junction and the germline gene differ at one end; a read error may be behind it. This chain joins TRBV7-9 and TRBJ2-7, with 8 bases that match TRBD1. The length of the CDR3 is 14 residues. Germline CDR1 SEHNR, CDR2 FQNEAQ (reference sequence). This chain's CDR3 is CSSSSQGALYEQYF. The CDR3 DNA sequence: TGTTCCAGCAGCTCTCAGGGGGCTCTTTACGAGCAGTACTTC.

This clone was observed a single time. The genes are TRBV7-9 and TRBJ1-5, with 7 bases identical to TRBD1. The germline CDR1 and CDR2 sequences are SEHNR and FQNEAQ (reference sequence). V shed 5 bases, J shed 9 bases, and the junction held 10 bases outside the gene matches. The CDR3 spans 14 residues. The DNA of the CDR3 is TGTGCCAGCAGCGCAGACAGGGCCTCGGGGCCCCAGCATTTT. It yields the protein CASSADRASGPQHF.

CDR3 amino acids: CASSSGISGANVLTF. In DNA form, the CDR3 reads TGTGCCAGCAGCTCAGGGATCTCTGGGGCCAACGTCCTGACTTTC. V is TRBV9 and J is TRBJ2-6; weak D call: TRBD1 (5 bases). V was trimmed by 4 bases and J by 0 bases, leaving 8 bases between them. Germline CDR1 reads SGDLS; CDR2 reads YYNGEE. The CDR3 totals 15 residues. The whole variable domain, filled in from reference TRBV9 and TRBJ2-6, reads DSGVTQTPKHLITATGQRVTLRCSPRSGDLSVYWYQQSLDQGLQFLIQYYNGEERAKGNILERFSAQQFPDLHSELNLSSLELGDSALYFCASSSGISGANVLTFGAGSRLTVL.

V is TRBV28 and J is TRBJ2-6; possibly TRBD1 for D (6 bases). The CDR3 covers 22 residues. Germline lookup yields CDR1 MDHEN and CDR2 SYDVKM. V shed 2 bases and J shed 0 bases, with 26 bases lying between them. The DNA for the CDR3 is TGTGCCAGCAGTTTACCGGCAGGCAGGGGTCTTGTCCCAGTCTCTGGGGCCAACGTCCTGACTTTC. Its translation: CASSLPAGRGLVPVSGANVLTF.

The CDR3 sequence is CASSFSGTGYTGELFF. The CDR3 bases are TGTGCCAGCAGCTTTTCCGGGACAGGGTACACCGGGGAGCTGTTTTTT. The V call is TRBV11-1, the J call TRBJ2-2; 9 bases are a match to TRBD1. J was trimmed by 3 bases and V by 3 bases; bases with no gene match: 5. Germline V gene lookup returns CDR1 SGHAT and CDR2 FQDESV (reference sequence). The CDR3 runs to 16 residues.

CDR3 sequence: CASSFGQGAWLDIQYF. Written as DNA, the CDR3 is TGTGCCAGCAGCTTCGGACAGGGGGCGTGGTTGGACATTCAGTACTTC. This sequence joins TRBV5-6 and TRBJ2-4; 11 nucleotides align to TRBD1. This CDR3 comprises 16 residues. The V and J ends lost 2 bases and 8 bases, in that order; junction bases with no gene match: 9. Per the germline V gene, CDR1 is SGHDT and CDR2 is YYEEEE.